These 32 T cell receptor beta chains share one sample of origin, sequenced in a study of beta chain features in type 1 diabetes. The isolated RNA, all of it, was reverse transcribed, so expressed TCRB transcripts were what got sequenced. Sequenced by immunoSEQ multiplex PCR; TCRdb stores in-frame clones only, minus some. This table has around 150,000 clones, 7.5% to 10% appearing once. The sequenced material came from central memory CD4+ T cells from blood. Receptors were obtained from a man younger than 35 in good health.

This rearrangement joins TRBV7-2 to TRBJ2-3, with D tentatively TRBD2 (6 bases). V lost 5 bases and J 2 bases, leaving 20 bases between the germline ends. Germline V gene sequence: CDR1 SGHTA, CDR2 FQGNSA. The CDR3 totals 17 residues. The CDR3 coding sequence is TGTGCCAGCAGCCCCCGCGGGGTAGCGGCCTACACAGATACGCAGTATTTT. Protein product: CASSPRGVAAYTDTQYF.

The gene calls are TRBV5-4 and TRBJ2-7; 8 bases are a match to TRBD1. The CDR3 runs 13 residues. Unmatched junction bases numbered 2, after V lost 4 bases and J lost 2 bases. CDR1 is SGHNT and CDR2 is YYREEE in the germline V gene (reference sequence). CDR3 DNA sequence: TGTGCCAGCAGCATGGGACAGGCCTACGAGCAGTACTTC. This codes for CASSMGQAYEQYF.

The gene calls are TRBV6-4 and TRBJ1-2; perhaps TRBD1 as D (5 bases). The CDR3 is made up of 15 amino acids. CDR1 and CDR2 from the germline V gene are MRHNA and SNTAGT. Trimming stripped 2 bases from V and 7 bases from J, with 17 bases between. The CDR3 here is CASSDGTAGLGGYTF. The CDR3 DNA follows: TGTGCCAGCAGTGACGGGACGGCGGGGCTCGGTGGCTACACCTTC.

The chain uses TRBV5-4 and TRBJ2-5; D might be TRBD1 (5 bases). V dropped 1 base and J dropped 5 bases, with 12 bases sitting between them. The CDR3 length is 14 residues. In germline, CDR1 is SGHNT, CDR2 YYREEE (reference sequence). The CDR3 is CASSLQGSWETQYF. The CDR3 DNA reads as TGTGCCAGCAGCTTGCAGGGCTCATGGGAGACCCAGTACTTC.

This clone was observed a handful of times. The chain links TRBV30 to TRBJ2-1; TRBD2 matches 11 bases. V shed 4 bases, J shed 6 bases, and the junction held 8 bases outside the gene matches. Germline V gives CDR1 GTSNPN, CDR2 SVGIG (reference sequence). CDR3 length equals 15 residues. The CDR3 coding sequence is TGTGCCTGGACCCCTGGGACTAGCGGATTCAATGAGCAGTTCTTC. Amino acid sequence: CAWTPGTSGFNEQFF. The variable domain in full, with the rest retrieved from reference TRBV30 and TRBJ2-1, is SQTIHQWPATLVQPVGSPLSLECTVEGTSNPNLYWYRQAAGRGLQLLFYSVGIGQISSEVPQNLSASRPQDRQFILSSKKLLLSDSGFYLCAWTPGTSGFNEQFFGPGTRLTVL.

This clone was seen a few times. The genes are TRBV5-6 and TRBJ2-3; TRBD2 agrees at 8 bases. This CDR3 is built from 16 residues. V gave up 0 bases and J gave up 3 bases; unmatched junction bases: 6. Germline V gene data show CDR1 as SGHDT and CDR2 as YYEEEE. The CDR3 region is CASSLDPSGRTDTQYF. CDR3 in DNA: TGTGCCAGCAGCTTGGATCCTAGCGGGCGTACAGATACGCAGTATTTT.

V gene TRBV6-1 combines with J gene TRBJ2-1, with D possibly TRBD1 on 6 matching bases. Trimming took 3 bases from V and 0 from J, leaving 9 bases between them. Per the germline V gene, CDR1 is MNHNS and CDR2 is SASEGT. This CDR3 spans 15 amino acids. CDR3 protein: CASSDQGSSYNEQFF. DNA for the CDR3: TGTGCCAGCAGTGACCAGGGGAGCTCCTACAATGAGCAGTTCTTC.

The J gene is TRBJ1-2, the V gene TRBV7-2, with a possible D match to TRBD1 (6 bases). This CDR3 is 15 amino acids long. Germline values: CDR1 SGHTA, CDR2 FQGNSA. Trimming cost V 5 bases and J 4 bases, with 17 bases left between them. The CDR3 reads CASSQGTSNFYGYTF. DNA for the CDR3: TGTGCCAGCAGCCAGGGGACGTCTAACTTCTATGGCTACACCTTC.

The V gene is TRBV6-1, the J gene TRBJ2-2; D is possibly TRBD1 (6 bases). CDR1 is MNHNS, CDR2 SASEGT, per germline. The CDR3 has 14 amino acids. The V end lost 4 bases, the J end lost 1 base, and 7 bases lay between the germline ends. The CDR3 DNA sequence: TGTGCCAGCAGTGGGACAGTGAACACCGGGGAGCTGTTTTTT. This gives the protein CASSGTVNTGELFF.

This clone was seen ten or more times. Additional DNA sequences in this sample encode the identical CDR3. The chain is built from TRBV10-3 and TRBJ1-1, with 7 bases that match TRBD1. With 6 bases clipped from V and 0 bases from J, the junction kept 4 bases outside the gene matches. The CDR3 contains 14 residues. Germline CDR1 and CDR2: ENHRY and SYGVKD. The CDR3 sequence is CAISEGQMNTEAFF. The CDR3 nucleotides read TGTGCCATCAGCGAGGGACAGATGAACACTGAAGCTTTCTTT.

This clone was counted between two and nine times. This chain links TRBV5-4 with TRBJ2-7, with 9 bases lining up with TRBD1. The CDR3 covers 15 residues. Trimming at V came to 2 bases and at J to 0 bases, leaving 3 bases not matched to a gene. The V gene's germline CDR1 is SGHNT and CDR2 YYREEE (reference sequence). CDR3 region: CASSFRDRDSYEQYF. CDR3 in DNA: TGTGCCAGCAGCTTCCGGGACAGGGACTCCTACGAGCAGTACTTC.

There are a few counts of this clone. The J gene is TRBJ2-1, the V gene TRBV7-2, with D possibly matching TRBD2 (5 bases). Looked up from germline, CDR1 is SGHTA and CDR2 is FQGNSA. With 5 bases removed from V and 3 bases from J, the gap between germline ends came to 8 bases. This CDR3 region has 13 residues. The CDR3, as DNA: TGTGCCAGCAGCCTCCGGGACTACAATGAGCAGTTCTTC. Encoded protein: CASSLRDYNEQFF.

As regards this clone: At the DNA level, this CDR3 is encoded by other sequences in the same sample as well. The chain carries TRBV7-2 and TRBJ2-6, with TRBD2 as a possible D gene (5 bases). This CDR3 has 15 amino acids. From germline, CDR1 is SGHTA and CDR2 FQGNSA. The V end was cut by 3 bases, the J end by 0 bases, with 6 bases between. CDR3 in amino acids: CASSLDFSGANVLTF. The CDR3 DNA reads TGTGCCAGCAGCTTGGACTTCTCTGGGGCCAACGTCCTGACTTTC.

This clone was counted only a few times. The gene calls are TRBV7-2 and TRBJ1-4; D perhaps matches TRBD1 (5 bases). Germline V CDR1 and CDR2: SGHTA, FQGNSA. The ends were cut back, 4 bases at V and 8 bases at J, with 11 bases in the middle. The CDR3 totals 13 residues. The CDR3 loop reads CASSSQGVEKLFF. CDR3 nucleotides: TGTGCCAGCAGCTCCCAGGGTGTAGAAAAACTGTTTTTT.

This clone occurred a few times. The chain is built from TRBV30 and TRBJ1-2, with no clear D. The CDR3 totals 14 residues. Looked up from germline, CDR1 is GTSNPN and CDR2 is SVGIG (reference sequence). V lost 4 bases to trimming and J lost 2 bases, with 14 bases between them. The chain's CDR3 is CAWTIPGRNYGYTF. In DNA, the CDR3 is TGTGCCTGGACCATTCCAGGAAGGAACTATGGCTACACCTTC.

This rearrangement joins TRBV4-3 to TRBJ2-3, with 9 positions matching TRBD2. The CDR3 loop spans 16 amino acids. The ends lost 4 bases at V and 7 bases at J; junction bases unmatched: 12. Germline V gives CDR1 LGHNA, CDR2 YSLEER. The CDR3 DNA sequence: TGCGCCAGCAGCCTTGGGACTAGCCGGACGACGAATACGCAGTATTTT. It translates to CASSLGTSRTTNTQYF.

The V gene is TRBV27, the J gene TRBJ1-2, with 9 bases aligning to TRBD1. The germline V gene encodes CDR1 MNHEY and CDR2 SMNVEV (reference sequence). Trimming took 5 bases from V and 4 from J; bases not matched to a gene: 11. This CDR3 region has 16 residues. CDR3: CASSTRPPTGGYGYTF. CDR3 DNA: TGTGCCAGCAGTACCCGGCCCCCGACAGGGGGCTATGGCTACACCTTC.

This clone was detected a few times. V is TRBV29-1 and J is TRBJ1-1, with 7 bases aligning to TRBD1. The CDR3 is 13 amino acids. The J segment lost 10 bases and the V segment lost 7 bases, leaving 15 bases of the junction unmatched. Germline V gives CDR1 SQVTM, CDR2 ANQGSEA. The CDR3 DNA sequence: TGCAGCGCCTTTCAAGAACAGGGGAAGTCAGCTTTCTTT. Protein: CSAFQEQGKSAFF.

This clone has just a few counts. The chain couples TRBV5-4 to TRBJ2-2, with D perhaps TRBD2 (6 bases). The CDR3 is 14 residues long. Germline CDR1 SGHNT, CDR2 YYREEE (reference sequence). The V and J ends lost 4 bases and 8 bases respectively, with 15 bases between them. CDR3 residues: CASSPTRGTGELFF. CDR3 bases: TGTGCCAGCAGCCCAACGAGAGGGACTGGGGAGCTGTTTTTT.

This clone has only a few counts. The rearrangement joins TRBV30 to TRBJ2-1; 8 bases match TRBD2. CDR1 is GTSNPN, CDR2 SVGIG, per germline (reference sequence). J gave up 8 bases and V 4 bases, and 7 bases lay outside the gene matches. The CDR3 consists of 13 residues. The CDR3: CAWTGTSLYEQFF. CDR3 nucleotide sequence: TGTGCCTGGACCGGGACTAGTCTCTATGAGCAGTTCTTC.

The V call is TRBV4-2, the J call TRBJ2-1; 9 bases match TRBD2. Germline V gives CDR1 LGHNA, CDR2 YNFKEQ. This CDR3 contains 16 residues. Trimming at V came to 0 bases and at J to 2 bases, leaving 2 bases not matched to a gene. The chain's CDR3 is CASSQDRGRAYNEQFF. CDR3 DNA sequence: TGTGCCAGCAGCCAAGATCGCGGGAGGGCCTACAATGAGCAGTTCTTC.

The chain carries TRBV4-1 and TRBJ1-5; 8 bases are shared with TRBD1. CDR3 length equals 17 residues. J lost 0 bases, V lost 1 base, and 5 bases had no gene match. Germline V gives CDR1 MGHRA, CDR2 YSYEKL. This CDR3 is CASSQVTGGLSNQPQHF. CDR3 DNA: TGCGCCAGCAGCCAAGTTACAGGGGGACTTAGCAATCAGCCCCAGCATTTT.

This clone occurred a few times. This rearrangement joins TRBV5-1 to TRBJ1-2; TRBD1 is a possible D gene (6 bases). The CDR3 loop spans 18 amino acids. Germline CDR1 SGHRS, CDR2 YFSETQ. V lost 4 bases and J 2 bases, leaving 24 bases between the germline ends. CDR3 amino acids: CASSQKKPGQYPNYGYTF. CDR3 nucleotides: TGCGCCAGCAGCCAAAAGAAGCCAGGACAGTACCCAAACTATGGCTACACCTTC.

This clone appeared a few times. The V call is TRBV2, the J call TRBJ2-1; 12 bases align to TRBD2. The CDR3 is 15 residues long. Germline loops: CDR1 SNHLY, CDR2 FYNNEI. Trimming removed 6 bases from V and 6 bases from J; junction bases left unmatched: 6. The CDR3 here is CASRALAGGPNEQFF. CDR3 coding DNA: TGTGCCAGCAGGGCTCTAGCGGGGGGGCCCAATGAGCAGTTCTTC.

This clone was seen ten or more times. The genes are TRBV30 and TRBJ1-1; 7 nucleotides match TRBD1. CDR3 length: 12 amino acids. The trim removed 3 bases at V and 3 bases at J, leaving 1 base unmatched. In germline, CDR1 is GTSNPN, CDR2 SVGIG (reference sequence). CDR3 DNA: TGTGCCTGGAGGGGACAGCACACTGAAGCTTTCTTT. This translates into CAWRGQHTEAFF.

A few counts support this clone. The chain employs TRBV27 and TRBJ2-7; maybe TRBD2 (5 bases). CDR3 length: 16 residues. CDR1 MNHEY and CDR2 SMNVEV come from the germline V gene (reference sequence). V was pared by 5 bases and J by 3 bases, with 20 bases between. CDR3 amino acids: CASSPQVASLDYEQYF. As DNA, the CDR3 is TGTGCCAGCAGTCCGCAGGTGGCTAGCTTGGACTACGAGCAGTACTTC.

The sample holds a few counts of this clone. V is TRBV30 and J is TRBJ1-1; D remains ambiguous. This CDR3 has 14 amino acids. V dropped 0 bases and J dropped 1 base, with 9 bases sitting between them. Germline CDR1 reads GTSNPN; CDR2 reads SVGIG (reference sequence). Written as DNA, the CDR3 is TGTGCCTGGAGTGTACTGGTTTCGAACACTGAAGCTTTCTTT. Encoded protein: CAWSVLVSNTEAFF.

This clone has only a few counts. The chain is built from TRBV19 and TRBJ2-2, with TRBD1 as a possible D gene (6 bases). The CDR3 length is 14 residues. The V gene lost 7 bases and the J gene lost 8 bases, with 17 bases spanning the gap. Germline V CDR1 and CDR2: LNHDA, SQIVND (reference sequence). In nucleotides, the CDR3 is TGTGCCAGTACCTCGGACAGAGGGGTTGGGGAGCTGTTTTTT. Residues: CASTSDRGVGELFF.

V and J are TRBV4-2 and TRBJ2-2; TRBD2 matches 8 bases. CDR3 length: 16 residues. The trim removed 1 base at V and 6 bases at J, leaving 7 bases unmatched. The germline gives CDR1 LGHNA, CDR2 YNFKEQ. The CDR3 loop is CASSQAGGPNPGELFF. CDR3 coding DNA: TGTGCCAGCAGCCAAGCGGGAGGGCCCAATCCCGGGGAGCTGTTTTTT.

This clone has just a few counts. V gene TRBV5-6 combines with J gene TRBJ2-1; 9 nucleotides align to TRBD1. Unmatched junction bases numbered 9, after V lost 5 bases and J lost 6 bases. The CDR3 sequence is 15 residues long. Germline V lookup: CDR1 SGHDT, CDR2 YYEEEE. DNA of the CDR3: TGTGCCAGCAGTCCCGGGACAGGGAGATCCAATGAGCAGTTCTTC. Protein product: CASSPGTGRSNEQFF.

The CDR3 reads CASSTRGGGGGTDTQYF. DNA for the CDR3: TGTGCCAGCAGCACTAGAGGTGGGGGAGGGGGCACAGATACGCAGTATTTT. This chain connects TRBV9 to TRBJ2-3, with 7 positions matching TRBD2. V lost 4 bases to trimming and J lost 1 base; unmatched junction nucleotides: 12. The length of the CDR3 is 17 residues. Per germline, CDR1 SGDLS and CDR2 YYNGEE.

This chain uses TRBV29-1 with TRBJ1-2, with D possibly being TRBD1 (5 bases). Per germline, CDR1 SQVTM and CDR2 ANQGSEA. The CDR3 is made up of 14 amino acids. Trimming removed 3 bases from V and 8 bases from J, with 19 bases in between. The chain's CDR3 is CSVEPPTATRGYTF. The CDR3 bases are TGCAGCGTTGAGCCCCCGACAGCTACGCGAGGCTACACCTTC.